Listed below are T cell receptor beta chains from one sample, sequenced in a study of cytomegalovirus exposure and HLA in healthy donors. Sequencing was performed with immunoSEQ multiplex PCR; in TCRdb, only in-frame clones are kept and a portion is missing. The sample shows 160,000 or so clones, 84% of them seen only once. Sequencing was carried out using PBMCs. These receptors all come from a man aged 50 to 59 in good health and CMV-seropositive. Both conserved end residues are part of each CDR3. A D gene is named only where the DNA matches it firmly. The listing skips clone size in some rows; elsewhere it reads once, few, many or a size class.

J gene	V gene	D gene	clone size	CDR3 protein	CDR3 DNA
TRBJ1-2	TRBV28	TRBD1	NA	CASSSGTAWGGGSGYTF	TGTGCCAGCAGTTCCGGGACAGCCTGGGGTGGTGGGAGTGGCTACACCTTC
TRBJ2-1	TRBV2	NA	NA	CASRGRDGEQFF	TGTGCCAGCAGAGGCAGGGATGGTGAGCAGTTCTTC
TRBJ2-1	TRBV5-1	TRBD1	NA	CASSLPGTGRGNEQFF	TGCGCCAGCAGCTTACCCGGGACAGGGAGAGGAAATGAGCAGTTCTTC
TRBJ1-2	TRBV5-1	NA	NA	CASSSAGGSYGYTF	TGCGCCAGCAGCTCCGCTGGAGGCTCCTATGGCTACACCTTC
TRBJ2-7	TRBV6-5	NA	NA	CASSPRGAYEQYF	TGTGCCAGCAGTCCTAGGGGTGCCTACGAGCAGTACTTC
TRBJ2-1	TRBV7-3	TRBD1	NA	CASSLTPQGAYNEQFF	TGTGCCAGCAGCTTAACGCCACAGGGGGCCTACAATGAGCAGTTCTTC
TRBJ1-6	TRBV5-1	NA	NA	CASSPGPSNSPLHF	TGCGCCAGCAGCCCCGGTCCCTCTAATTCACCCCTCCACTTT
TRBJ2-1	TRBV9	NA	NA	CASSVAKEQFF	TGTGCCAGCAGCGTAGCTAAGGAGCAGTTCTTC
TRBJ1-2	TRBV2	NA	NA	CASSETPGLGYTF	TGTGCCAGCAGTGAAACTCCAGGGCTTGGCTACACCTTC
TRBJ2-3	TRBV25-1	NA	NA	CASSETRGGGTDTQYF	TGTGCCAGCTCCGAGACTAGGGGTGGGGGCACAGATACGCAGTATTTT
TRBJ2-7	TRBV10-1	TRBD1	NA	CASSESTPGQGKDEQYF	TGCGCCAGCAGTGAGTCGACCCCAGGACAGGGAAAGGACGAGCAGTACTTC
TRBJ1-1	TRBV11-2	NA	once	CASQDYFGGTEAFF	TGTGCCAGCCAGGACTATTTTGGGGGGACTGAAGCTTTCTTT
TRBJ2-6	TRBV5-1	NA	NA	CASSFGGTGANVLTF	TGCGCCAGCAGCTTTGGCGGCACTGGGGCCAACGTCCTGACTTTC
TRBJ2-7	TRBV4-1	NA	NA	CASSPFGGASNYEQYF	TGCGCCAGCAGCCCATTCGGCGGGGCCTCTAACTACGAGCAGTACTTC